The 9 T cell receptor beta chains in this list originate from one sample, sequenced in a study of cytomegalovirus exposure and HLA in healthy donors. The study ran its PCR with 60 Vbeta and 13 Jbeta primers. Method: immunoSEQ multiplex PCR; TCRdb's copy keeps in-frame clones and lacks some. The record lists under 200,000 clones, of which the ten most abundant hold about 6.8%. The sequenced sample was PBMCs. The origin of the receptors is a man between 25 and 39 years old in good health and CMV-seronegative.

This chain links TRBV25-1 with TRBJ2-5, with TRBD2 matching over 10 bases. The CDR3 covers 14 residues. The J segment lost 4 bases and the V segment lost 6 bases, leaving 5 bases of the junction unmatched. Germline V CDR1 and CDR2: MGHDK, SYGVNS. The CDR3 reads CASRLSGGLETQYF. The CDR3, as DNA: TGTGCCAGCAGGCTTAGCGGGGGGCTAGAGACCCAGTACTTC.

V usage is TRBV29-1 and J usage is TRBJ2-1; 11 nucleotides align to TRBD2. The V gene's germline CDR1 is SQVTM and CDR2 ANQGSEA. The CDR3 totals 12 residues. Germline trimming cut 7 bases from V and 13 bases from J; bases unmatched to any gene: 9. In DNA, the CDR3 is TGCAGCGGTCAACTAGCGGGGGATATCCAGTTCTTC. Translated, it gives CSGQLAGDIQFF.

CDR3 coding DNA: TGTGCCAGCAGCTTAAGCTACCTAGCGGCGAACACCGGGGAGCTGTTTTTT. Amino acid sequence: CASSLSYLAANTGELFF. The chain carries TRBV7-3 and TRBJ2-2; 7 bases line up with TRBD2. Losses at the gene ends were 1 base for V and 0 bases for J; bases not matched to a gene: 5. The CDR3 length is 17 residues. Germline loops: CDR1 SGHTA, CDR2 FQGTGA.

The chain carries TRBV30 and TRBJ1-3, with no clear D. Trimming removed 1 base from V and 2 bases from J, with 6 bases in between. This CDR3 is built from 13 residues. Germline CDR1 GTSNPN, CDR2 SVGIG (reference sequence). In DNA, the CDR3 is TGTGCCTGGAGTGCGACAACTGGAAACACCATATATTTT. It is translated as CAWSATTGNTIYF.

The CDR3 coding sequence is TGTGCCAGCAGCGACGGGTCTCCTGGAAACACCATATATTTT. This codes for CASSDGSPGNTIYF. The rearrangement uses TRBV27 and TRBJ1-3; no definite D call. Looked up from germline, CDR1 is MNHEY and CDR2 is SMNVEV (reference sequence). V was clipped by 6 bases and J by 2 bases, with 11 bases between them. This CDR3 has 14 amino acids.

This chain connects TRBV18 to TRBJ2-6; D uncertain. Trimming shortened V by 3 bases and J by 2 bases, and 5 bases separated the two germline ends. The CDR3 is 14 amino acids. Germline assignment: CDR1 KGHSH and CDR2 LQKENI. The CDR3 sequence is CASSPLTGANVLTF. As DNA, the CDR3 is TGTGCCAGCTCACCTTTAACTGGGGCCAACGTCCTGACTTTC. The variable domain in full, with the rest retrieved from reference TRBV18 and TRBJ2-6, is NAGVMQNPRHLVRRRGQEARLRCSPMKGHSHVYWYRQLPEEGLKFMVYLQKENIIDESGMPKERFSAEFPKEGPSILRIQQVVRGDSAAYFCASSPLTGANVLTFGAGSRLTVL.

The V gene is TRBV2, the J gene TRBJ1-5; D not resolved. The CDR3 has 13 residues. Germline assignment: CDR1 SNHLY and CDR2 FYNNEI. The V gene lost 7 bases and the J gene lost 7 bases, with 14 bases spanning the gap. Written as DNA, the CDR3 is TGTGCCAGCACCGAAACCTCGGGGCAGCCCCAGCATTTT. Translating gives CASTETSGQPQHF.

The chain couples TRBV7-3 to TRBJ2-3; TRBD2 matches at 7 bases. Germline V gene data show CDR1 as SGHTA and CDR2 as FQGTGA. J was trimmed by 4 bases and V by 1 base; bases with no gene match: 8. CDR3 length: 16 amino acids. CDR3 sequence reads: CASSLRGGSISDTQYF. For the CDR3, the DNA is TGTGCCAGCAGCTTAAGGGGCGGGAGTATATCAGATACGCAGTATTTT.

The chain couples TRBV15 to TRBJ1-3; D gene unclear. Between the trimmed V and J ends, which lost 2 bases and 0 bases, there was a span of 11 bases. The CDR3 is 16 residues long. Germline V gives CDR1 LNHNV, CDR2 YYDKDF (reference sequence). In DNA, the CDR3 is TGTGCCACCAGCAGATTCTACGGGAGCTCTGGAAACACCATATATTTT. Translated, it gives CATSRFYGSSGNTIYF.